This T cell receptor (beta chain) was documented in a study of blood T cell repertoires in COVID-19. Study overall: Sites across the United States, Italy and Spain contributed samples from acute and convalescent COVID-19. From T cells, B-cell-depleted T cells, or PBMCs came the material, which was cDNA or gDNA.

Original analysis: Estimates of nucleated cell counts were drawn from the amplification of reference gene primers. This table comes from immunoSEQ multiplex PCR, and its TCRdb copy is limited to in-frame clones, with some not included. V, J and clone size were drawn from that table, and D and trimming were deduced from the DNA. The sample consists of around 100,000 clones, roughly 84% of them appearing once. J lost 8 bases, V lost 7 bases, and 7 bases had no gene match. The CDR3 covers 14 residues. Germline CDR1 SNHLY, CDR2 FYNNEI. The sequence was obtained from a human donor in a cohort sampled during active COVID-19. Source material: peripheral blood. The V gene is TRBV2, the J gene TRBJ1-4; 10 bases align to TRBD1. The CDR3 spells CASKTGGSTEKLFF. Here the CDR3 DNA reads TGTGCCAGCAAGACAGGGGGCTCGACGGAAAAACTGTTTTTT.